The rows below give T cell receptor beta chains drawn from one sample of a study of T-cell memory formation after mild COVID-19. MiXCR, run by TCRdb on the 5' RACE reads, gives a single entry per CDR3 protein. The sample lists approximately 170,000 distinct CDR3 sequences; approximately 13% were seen once. Sample: PBMCs or a T cell subset sorted from them (not recorded which). Source of these receptors: a man younger than 35 who had mild COVID-19 (a few samples of this study predate the infection). Cell type and time point are not known. Both conserved end residues are part of each CDR3. A D gene is named only where the DNA matches it firmly.

J: TRBJ2-1; V: TRBV5-1; D: TRBD1; CDR3: CASSNQQGAANEQFF
J: TRBJ2-7; V: TRBV7-2; D: TRBD1; CDR3: CASSYDSDRGTEQYF
J: TRBJ2-5; V: TRBV29-1; D: -; CDR3: CSVDGGETQYF
J: TRBJ2-1; V: TRBV20-1; D: TRBD2; CDR3: CSAISGGAFNEQFF
J: TRBJ1-6; V: TRBV5-4; D: TRBD1; CDR3: CASSLGTGNNSPLHF
J: TRBJ2-4; V: TRBV29-1; D: -; CDR3: CSVELAAKNIQYF
J: TRBJ2-1; V: TRBV12-3/TRBV12-4; D: -; CDR3: CASKNGGEQFF
J: TRBJ2-3; V: TRBV12-3/TRBV12-4; D: -; CDR3: CASSRTKFTDTQYF
J: TRBJ2-2; V: TRBV7-9; D: -; CDR3: CASSFQAGSSAGELFF
J: TRBJ1-1; V: TRBV5-1; D: -; CDR3: CASSRDTWNTEAFF
J: TRBJ1-1; V: TRBV7-8; D: -; CDR3: CASSLSQGWAFF
J: TRBJ2-5; V: TRBV2; D: -; CDR3: CASSERVDAETQYF
J: TRBJ2-1; V: TRBV7-6; D: TRBD2; CDR3: CASSLESTSGGAPNEQFF
J: TRBJ1-1; V: TRBV3-1; D: -; CDR3: CASSQGWGGTEAFF
J: TRBJ2-1; V: TRBV7-9; D: TRBD1; CDR3: CASSLAFRWQGAGNEQFF
J: TRBJ2-5; V: TRBV6-2/TRBV6-3; D: TRBD1; CDR3: CASSTYQGALGETQYF
J: TRBJ1-5; V: TRBV7-2; D: -; CDR3: CASSSGENQPQHF
J: TRBJ1-6; V: TRBV20-1; D: -; CDR3: CSANTGSTGSPLHF
J: TRBJ1-1; V: TRBV7-2; D: -; CDR3: CASSLQQGNTEAFF
J: TRBJ1-1; V: TRBV5-1; D: -; CDR3: CASSSFGLNTEAFF
J: TRBJ2-3; V: TRBV5-1; D: -; CDR3: CASSPQTPVQYF
J: TRBJ2-7; V: TRBV11-1; D: -; CDR3: CASSLNRSPWEKYF
J: TRBJ2-7; V: TRBV7-8; D: -; CDR3: CASSTRVSYEQYF
J: TRBJ2-2; V: TRBV9; D: TRBD1; CDR3: CASSVSDRVTGELFF
J: TRBJ1-3; V: TRBV28; D: -; CDR3: CASSLGLLPSGNTIYF
J: TRBJ2-1; V: TRBV5-4; D: TRBD1; CDR3: CASSLGTEYNEQFF
J: TRBJ1-1; V: TRBV5-1; D: -; CDR3: CASSFGGSGGGTEAFF
J: TRBJ2-1; V: TRBV7-9; D: TRBD2; CDR3: CASSVPSGGRHNEQFF
J: TRBJ2-7; V: TRBV5-1; D: -; CDR3: CASGLIGGYEQYF
J: TRBJ1-2; V: TRBV7-2; D: -; CDR3: CASSLARSHAYGYTF
J: TRBJ1-1; V: TRBV5-6; D: -; CDR3: CASSWTTARNTEAFF
J: TRBJ2-1; V: TRBV14; D: -; CDR3: CASSLSGPNEQFF
J: TRBJ2-7; V: TRBV7-8; D: TRBD2; CDR3: CASTSFGGIPEQYF
J: TRBJ2-1; V: TRBV7-9; D: TRBD2; CDR3: CASSLPRPGLAYNEQFF
J: TRBJ2-4; V: TRBV11-2; D: TRBD2; CDR3: CASSENSGGVGIQYF
J: TRBJ2-5; V: TRBV7-2; D: TRBD2; CDR3: CASSLPGRVAGRQGRGTQYF
J: TRBJ2-6; V: TRBV2; D: -; CDR3: CASSRDNSGANVLTF
J: TRBJ1-2; V: TRBV20-1; D: TRBD1; CDR3: CSASRGQGNGYTF
J: TRBJ1-2; V: TRBV3-1; D: -; CDR3: CASSQVRSSGYTF
J: TRBJ1-5; V: TRBV6-6; D: -; CDR3: CASSYSIGVSNQPQHF
J: TRBJ2-3; V: TRBV12-3/TRBV12-4; D: -; CDR3: CASSHLRGGSTDTQYF
J: TRBJ1-5; V: TRBV3-1; D: TRBD1; CDR3: CASSQFTGAEPQHF
J: TRBJ1-5; V: TRBV15; D: TRBD1; CDR3: CATSIGFTGEGNQPQHF
J: TRBJ2-7; V: TRBV12-3/TRBV12-4; D: -; CDR3: CASSLGSGPYEQYF
J: TRBJ2-2; V: TRBV4-2; D: TRBD2; CDR3: CASGLAGASAGELFF
J: TRBJ2-1; V: TRBV5-1; D: -; CDR3: CASSLQGSYNEQFF
J: TRBJ1-6; V: TRBV6-6; D: -; CDR3: CASSRNSPLHF
J: TRBJ2-2; V: TRBV9; D: -; CDR3: CASSVAGRSNTGELFF
J: TRBJ2-4; V: TRBV28; D: -; CDR3: CAAQGSAVAAKNIQYF
J: TRBJ1-1; V: TRBV7-9; D: -; CDR3: CASSLAVGPYTEAFF
J: TRBJ2-3; V: TRBV6-2/TRBV6-3; D: TRBD1; CDR3: CASKGASDTQYF
J: TRBJ2-5; V: TRBV19; D: TRBD2; CDR3: CATLRTSGGQETQYF
J: TRBJ1-1; V: TRBV20-1; D: -; CDR3: CSASRLVTEAFF